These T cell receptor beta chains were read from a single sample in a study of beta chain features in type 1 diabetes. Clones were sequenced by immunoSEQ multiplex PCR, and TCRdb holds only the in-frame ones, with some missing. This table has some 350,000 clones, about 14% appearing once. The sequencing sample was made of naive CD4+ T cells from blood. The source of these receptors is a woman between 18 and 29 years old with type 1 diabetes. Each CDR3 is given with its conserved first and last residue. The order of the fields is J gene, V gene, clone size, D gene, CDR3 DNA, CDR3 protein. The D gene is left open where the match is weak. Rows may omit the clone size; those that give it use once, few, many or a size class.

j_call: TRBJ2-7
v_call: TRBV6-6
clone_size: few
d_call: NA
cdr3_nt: TGTGCCAGCAGCCCTTATAGCGACCTCTCCTACGAGCAGTACTTC
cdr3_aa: CASSPYSDLSYEQYF

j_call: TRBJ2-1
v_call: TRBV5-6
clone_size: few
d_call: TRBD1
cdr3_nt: TGTGCCAGCAGCTTAATTTTCGAACAGGGGCGATACAATGAGCAGTTCTTC
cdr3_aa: CASSLIFEQGRYNEQFF

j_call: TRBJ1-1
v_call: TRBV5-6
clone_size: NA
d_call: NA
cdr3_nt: TGTGCCAGCAGCTTTCACAGCCCGAACACTGAAGCTTTCTTT
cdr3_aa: CASSFHSPNTEAFF

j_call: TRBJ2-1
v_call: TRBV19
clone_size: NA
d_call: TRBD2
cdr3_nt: TGTGCCAGTAGTGCCCGACTAGCGGGAGGGTACAATGAGCAGTTCTTC
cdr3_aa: CASSARLAGGYNEQFF

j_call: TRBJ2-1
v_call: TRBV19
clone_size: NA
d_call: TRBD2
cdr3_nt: TGTGCCAGTAGTAAGCTAGCGGCCTACAATGAGCAGTTCTTC
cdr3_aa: CASSKLAAYNEQFF

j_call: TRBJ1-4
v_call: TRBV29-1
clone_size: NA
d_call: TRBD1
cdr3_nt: TGCAGCGTACGGACAGGGTACCTTAATGAAAAACTGTTTTTT
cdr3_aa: CSVRTGYLNEKLFF

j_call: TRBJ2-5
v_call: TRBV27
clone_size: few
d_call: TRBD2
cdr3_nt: TGTGCCAGCAGGACCTTAGCGGGAGGGGGTGAGACCCAGTACTTC
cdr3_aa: CASRTLAGGGETQYF

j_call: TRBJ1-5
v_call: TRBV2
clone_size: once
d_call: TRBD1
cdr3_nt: TGTGCCAGCAGTCCTGACAGGGGGAGTCAGCCCCAGCATTTT
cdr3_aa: CASSPDRGSQPQHF

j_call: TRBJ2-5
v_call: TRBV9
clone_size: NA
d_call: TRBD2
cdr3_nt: TGTGCCAGCCCCAGGGAAGGCGGGAGAATAGGAGAGACCCAGTACTTC
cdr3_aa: CASPREGGRIGETQYF

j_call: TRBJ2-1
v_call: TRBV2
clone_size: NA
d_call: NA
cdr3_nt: TGTGCCAGCAACTCAGGGGTCGTTGGGCAGTTCTTC
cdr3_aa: CASNSGVVGQFF

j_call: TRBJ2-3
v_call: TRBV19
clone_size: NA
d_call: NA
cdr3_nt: TGTGCCAGTAGTAGGCTGGAGGATACGCAGTATTTT
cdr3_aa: CASSRLEDTQYF

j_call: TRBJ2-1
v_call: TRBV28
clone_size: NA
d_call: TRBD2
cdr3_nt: TGTGCCGCAGCCGGGACTAGCACCCATGAGCAGTTCTTC
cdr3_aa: CAAAGTSTHEQFF

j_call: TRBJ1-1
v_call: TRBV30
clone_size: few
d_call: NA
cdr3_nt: TGTGCCTGGAGTGCAGGCAGGGCTGAAGCTTTCTTT
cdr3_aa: CAWSAGRAEAFF

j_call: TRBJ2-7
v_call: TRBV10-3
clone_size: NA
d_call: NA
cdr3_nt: TGTGCCATCAGGGCCAACTACGAGCAGTACTTC
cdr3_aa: CAIRANYEQYF

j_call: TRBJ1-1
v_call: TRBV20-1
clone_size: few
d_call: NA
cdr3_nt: TGCAGCCCTTCGAACACTGAAGCTTTCTTT
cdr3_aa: CSPSNTEAFF

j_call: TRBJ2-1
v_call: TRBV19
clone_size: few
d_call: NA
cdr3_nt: TGTGCCAGTAGTACCAACACGGGATATGAGCAGTTCTTC
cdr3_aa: CASSTNTGYEQFF

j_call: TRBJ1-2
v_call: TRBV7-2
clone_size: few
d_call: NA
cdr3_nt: TGTGCCAGCAGCTCCGGGTCTCTTTTCATTGGCTACACCTTC
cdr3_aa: CASSSGSLFIGYTF

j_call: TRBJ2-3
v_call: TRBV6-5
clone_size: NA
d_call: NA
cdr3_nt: TGTGCCACCTCACCGGACAGGGAGGGTACGCAGTATTTT
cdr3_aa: CATSPDREGTQYF

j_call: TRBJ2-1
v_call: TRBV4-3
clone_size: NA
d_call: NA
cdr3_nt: TGCGCCAGCAGCCAAGATCACGGGGGCTCCTACAATGAGCAGTTCTTC
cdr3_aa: CASSQDHGGSYNEQFF

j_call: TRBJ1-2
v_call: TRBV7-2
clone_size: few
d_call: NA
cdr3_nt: TGTGCCAGCAGCTACCAGGGCCAGGCGTTTGGCTACACCTTC
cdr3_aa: CASSYQGQAFGYTF

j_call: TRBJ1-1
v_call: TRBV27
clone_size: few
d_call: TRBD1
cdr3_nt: TGTGCCACCTCCCGGCAGGGGGCTGGTGAAGCTTTCTTT
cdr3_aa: CATSRQGAGEAFF

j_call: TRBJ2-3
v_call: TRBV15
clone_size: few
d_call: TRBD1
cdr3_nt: TGTGCCACCAGCAGAGATAGCAGGACAGGGGAAAGCACAGATACGCAGTATTTT
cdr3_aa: CATSRDSRTGESTDTQYF

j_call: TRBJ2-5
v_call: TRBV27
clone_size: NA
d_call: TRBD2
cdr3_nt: TGTGCCAGCAGTCCATACCTGGTACTAGCGGGAGAGGGAGAGACCCAGTACTTC
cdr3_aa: CASSPYLVLAGEGETQYF

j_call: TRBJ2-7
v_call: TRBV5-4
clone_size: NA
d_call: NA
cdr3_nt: TGTGCCAGCAGCTTGGAAGGGTTGGGGCGCGAGCAGTACTTC
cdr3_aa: CASSLEGLGREQYF

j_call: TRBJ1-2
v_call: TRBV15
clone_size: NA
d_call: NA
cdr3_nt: TGTGCCACCAGCAGAGGACGGGGGGCGCCACCGAACTATGGCTACACCTTC
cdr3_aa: CATSRGRGAPPNYGYTF

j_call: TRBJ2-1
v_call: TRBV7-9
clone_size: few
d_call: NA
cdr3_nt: TGTGCCACCAGAGGGGGGGAAAGCTCCTACAATGAGCAGTTCTTC
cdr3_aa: CATRGGESSYNEQFF